The 12 T cell receptor beta chains below were found in one sample sequenced in a study of T cell repertoires in cytomegalovirus infection. TCRdb reprocessed the reads via MiXCR and lists one record per CDR3 protein. Here the sample spans approximately 500,000 distinct CDR3 sequences, more than 15% being singletons. The specimen sequenced was CD8+ T cells from PBMCs. The receptors were gathered from a human donor in good health (CMV status not recorded). Some clones in this sample may be carry-over from other donors' samples.

V usage is TRBV12-3 or TRBV12-4 and J usage is TRBJ1-1; D unclear. V lost 3 bases, J lost 8 bases, and 7 bases lay in between. The CDR3 runs 11 residues. This chain's CDR3 is CASSFPGEAFF. CDR3 DNA: TGTGCCAGCAGTTTCCCCGGGGAAGCTTTCTTT.

In this sample, this clonotype turned up many times. The chain carries TRBV6-5 and TRBJ2-7; TRBD1 might be the D (6 bases). In germline, CDR1 is MNHEY, CDR2 SVGAGI. V lost 6 bases and J 4 bases, leaving 10 bases between the germline ends. This CDR3 has 12 residues. CDR3 nucleotides: TGTGCCAGCAGAGGGACAACGTACGAGCAGTACTTC. It specifies CASRGTTYEQYF.

The CDR3 DNA reads TGTGCCAGCAGTTACCTGACACAAACCTACGAGCAGTACTTC. Encoded protein: CASSYLTQTYEQYF. This chain links TRBV6-2 or TRBV6-3 with TRBJ2-7; D unclear. V was shortened by 2 bases and J by 2 bases, with 10 bases between the two germline ends. The germline V gene has CDR1 MNHEY and CDR2 SVGEGT. The CDR3 is made up of 14 amino acids.

V usage is TRBV28 and J usage is TRBJ2-4; the D call may be TRBD1 or TRBD2 (5 bases each). Per the germline V gene, CDR1 is MDHEN and CDR2 is SYDVKM. The CDR3 has 17 amino acids. V shed 3 bases and J shed 8 bases, with 23 bases lying between them. DNA for the CDR3: TGTGCCAGCAGTTTCCAGAGGGACCTATGGGCAAAGGACATTCAGTACTTC. It is translated as CASSFQRDLWAKDIQYF.

This clonotype was detected many times. The rearrangement uses TRBV12-3 or TRBV12-4 and TRBJ2-7, with D maybe TRBD2 (5 bases). The CDR3 has 13 amino acids. V lost 4 bases to trimming and J lost 4 bases, with 11 bases between them. The CDR3 DNA reads TGTGCCAGCAGTTCAGCGGAAAGATACGAGCAGTACTTC. Its protein product is CASSSAERYEQYF.

In this sample, this clonotype turned up many times. The chain employs TRBV6-1 and TRBJ1-1, with a tentative D call TRBD1 (6 bases). V lost 5 bases and J 0 bases, leaving 10 bases between the germline ends. The CDR3 has 14 amino acids. Germline V lookup: CDR1 MNHNS, CDR2 SASEGT. This chain's CDR3 is CASSPDSVNTEAFF. CDR3 sequence (DNA): TGTGCCAGCAGTCCGGACAGCGTGAACACTGAAGCTTTCTTT.

This clonotype was seen at least ten times. The chain uses TRBV4-1 and TRBJ2-1, with 10 bases identical to TRBD1. This CDR3 spans 15 amino acids. Germline CDR1 reads MGHRA; CDR2 reads YSYEKL. V lost 5 bases, J lost 3 bases, and 4 bases stayed unmatched. Here the CDR3 reads CASSGDRGLYNEQFF. The DNA for the CDR3 is TGCGCCAGCAGCGGGGACAGGGGACTCTACAATGAGCAGTTCTTC.

Details on this clonotype: The junction does not match germline at one end; this may be a read error. The chain carries TRBV7-4 and TRBJ2-3; the D gene is possibly TRBD1 (5 bases). The CDR3 has 12 residues. Germline values: CDR1 SGHVT, CDR2 SQSDAQ. The CDR3 reads CTSSSGTDTQYF. The CDR3 region has the DNA TGTACCAGCAGCTCAGGGACAGATACGCAGTATTTT.

As regards this clonotype: One end of the junction fails to match germline, which may point to a read error. This chain links TRBV24-1 with TRBJ2-7; D may match TRBD1 or TRBD2 (5 bases each). Germline V lookup: CDR1 KGHDR, CDR2 SFDVKD. The CDR3 has 12 residues. This CDR3 reads CATANGAYELYF. Here the CDR3 DNA reads TGTGCCACCGCAAACGGGGCCTACGAGCTGTACTTC.

CDR3 sequence (DNA): TGTGCCAGCAGCCCCTCGGAGCGGGGAGTCTACGAGCAGTACTTC. Protein: CASSPSERGVYEQYF. The J gene is TRBJ2-7, the V gene TRBV13; 7 nucleotides match TRBD2. Germline V gene sequence: CDR1 PRHDT, CDR2 FYEKMQ (reference sequence). V dropped 5 bases and J dropped 3; count of bases not matched to a gene: 10. The CDR3 sequence is 15 residues long.

This clonotype has just a few counts. A read error may explain this, as a much larger clone is one base away. This chain uses TRBV7-9 with TRBJ2-1; 9 nucleotides align to TRBD2. The V gene's germline CDR1 is SEHNR and CDR2 FQNEAQ (reference sequence). CDR3 length: 15 residues. CDR3 sequence: CVSSRPSGKYNEQFF. The DNA for the CDR3 is TGTGTCAGCAGCCGGCCTAGCGGGAAGTACAATGAGCAGTTCTTC.

This clonotype was recorded a few times. The chain carries TRBV29-1 and TRBJ2-1, with D perhaps TRBD2 (6 bases). CDR3 size: 13 residues. V was cut by 3 bases and J by 4 bases, with 10 bases left in between. Germline V gene sequence: CDR1 SQVTM, CDR2 ANQGSEA. In nucleotides, the CDR3 is TGCAGCGTTGACGGGAGTAGTTACAATGAGCAGTTCTTC. It specifies CSVDGSSYNEQFF.